This passage covers 19 T cell receptor beta chains from one sample sequenced in a study of blood T cells in healthy people across ages. The use of a sample-barcoded 5' primer and a J-beta primer mix characterized a second PCR of roughly 6 to 12 cycles. TCRdb re-derived calls from the 5' RACE reads in MiXCR, one entry per CDR3 protein. Of 1.5 million to 2 million distinct CDR3 sequences listed, 49% are singletons. Specimen: blood. The receptor set was obtained from a woman aged 35 to 49 in good health.

V usage is TRBV3-1 and J usage is TRBJ2-4; D ambiguous. The assigned J gene may be wrong: the sequence end matches TRBJ2-5 better. Looked up from germline, CDR1 is LGHDT and CDR2 is YNNKEL (reference sequence). This CDR3 spans 14 amino acids. The chain's CDR3 is CASSQHDKVPTQYF. The DNA for the CDR3 is TGTGCCAGCAGCCAACATGACAAGGTGCCGACCCAGTACTTC.

This chain connects TRBV5-6 to TRBJ2-3, with D unresolved. The germline V gene encodes CDR1 SGHDT and CDR2 YYEEEE. The CDR3 runs 17 residues. Trimming left V 0 bases short and J 0 bases short, with 14 bases between. The CDR3 is CASSLGRTLPSTDTQYF. DNA for the CDR3: TGTGCCAGCAGCTTGGGGCGCACTCTGCCCAGCACAGATACGCAGTATTTT.

The CDR3 loop reads CASRPLASEQFF. CDR3 nucleotide sequence: TGTGCCAGCAGACCACTAGCAAGTGAGCAGTTCTTC. This rearrangement joins TRBV6-2 or TRBV6-3 to TRBJ2-1, with D possibly being TRBD2 (6 bases). This CDR3 is built from 12 residues. CDR1 and CDR2 from the germline V gene are MNHEY and SVGEGT. Trimming shortened V by 6 bases and J by 9 bases, and 12 bases separated the two germline ends.

The count of this clonotype is one. The rearrangement joins TRBV27 to TRBJ2-1; D call uncertain. CDR1 and CDR2 from the germline V gene are MNHEY and SMNVEV (reference sequence). V lost 6 bases and J lost 6, with 12 bases in between. The CDR3 runs to 13 residues. The CDR3 protein is CASSKQRSNEQFF. CDR3 DNA: TGTGCCAGCAGCAAACAGAGGAGCAATGAGCAGTTCTTC.

This clonotype was seen more than once but under ten times. This sequence joins TRBV27 and TRBJ2-1; D is perhaps TRBD1 or TRBD2 (5 bases each). V lost 3 bases to trimming and J lost 8 bases, with 14 bases between them. Germline-derived CDR1 and CDR2 are MNHEY and SMNVEV (reference sequence). The CDR3 sequence is 14 residues long. CDR3 region: CASSFGVRGHEQFF. CDR3 nucleotide sequence: TGTGCCAGCAGTTTTGGAGTGAGGGGACATGAGCAGTTCTTC.

This clonotype has just one count. This chain uses TRBV28 with TRBJ1-1; TRBD1 matches 8 bases. In germline, CDR1 is MDHEN, CDR2 SYDVKM. V shed 7 bases and J 5 bases; nucleotides not matched to a gene: 12. This CDR3 has 15 amino acids. The DNA of the CDR3 is TGTGCCAGCATGATGGACAGGGTTTTTGGTACTGAAGCTTTCTTT. Its protein is CASMMDRVFGTEAFF.

The V and J genes are TRBV5-6 and TRBJ2-1; the match to TRBD2 covers 13 bases. V trimming: 3 bases; J trimming: 4 bases; junction bases outside the gene matches: 4. Germline CDR1 reads SGHDT; CDR2 reads YYEEEE. The CDR3 extends over 16 amino acids. CDR3 loop: CASSYGTSGDYNEQFF. CDR3 bases: TGTGCCAGCAGCTACGGGACTAGCGGGGATTACAATGAGCAGTTCTTC. The full variable domain, rest sourced from reference TRBV5-6 and TRBJ2-1, is DAGVTQSPTHLIKTRGQQVTLRCSPKSGHDTVSWYQQALGQGPQFIFQYYEEEERQRGNFPDRFSGHQFPNYSSELNVNALLLGDSALYLCASSYGTSGDYNEQFFGPGTRLTVL.

The chain joins TRBV28 to TRBJ2-1, with a possible D match to TRBD2 (7 bases). Deletions cut 8 bases from V and 3 bases from J, with 17 bases between. Germline lookup yields CDR1 MDHEN and CDR2 SYDVKM. This CDR3 contains 15 residues. CDR3 sequence reads: CASDKGGDYYNEQFF. CDR3 coding DNA: TGTGCCAGCGACAAAGGGGGGGACTACTACAATGAGCAGTTCTTC.

The V call is TRBV27, the J call TRBJ1-5; D not certain. The V and J ends lost 4 bases and 9 bases respectively, with 16 bases between them. The CDR3 runs 14 residues. Germline V CDR1 and CDR2: MNHEY, SMNVEV (reference sequence). The CDR3: CASSSGSSVSPQHF. In DNA form, the CDR3 reads TGTGCCAGCAGTTCCGGGTCTTCCGTGTCGCCCCAGCATTTT.

V is TRBV28 and J is TRBJ2-3; 8 nucleotides align to TRBD1. The trim removed 8 bases at V and 7 bases at J, leaving 8 bases unmatched. CDR3 size: 13 residues. Germline V gene sequence: CDR1 MDHEN, CDR2 SYDVKM. CDR3 DNA: TGTGCCAGCTTCAGGGGGCACGGGAATACGCAGTATTTT. Translation gives CASFRGHGNTQYF.

V usage is TRBV28 and J usage is TRBJ1-4, with a weak D call TRBD1 (5 bases). The CDR3 totals 15 residues. From germline, CDR1 is MDHEN and CDR2 SYDVKM. Trimming stripped 6 bases from V and 5 bases from J, with 16 bases between. This CDR3 is CASRRTGPKNEKLFF. The CDR3 nucleotides are TGTGCCAGCAGACGAACGGGACCGAAGAATGAAAAACTGTTTTTT.

The rearrangement links TRBV5-6 to TRBJ2-1; 9 bases are shared with TRBD1. The CDR3 has 13 residues. V trimming: 2 bases; J trimming: 8 bases; junction bases outside the gene matches: 2. The germline gives CDR1 SGHDT, CDR2 YYEEEE. The CDR3 sequence is CASSFDRGDEQFF. CDR3 bases: TGTGCCAGCAGCTTCGACAGGGGGGATGAGCAGTTCTTC.

The genes are TRBV4-1 and TRBJ1-1, with TRBD1 matching 10 bases. The length of the CDR3 is 18 residues. V was clipped by 1 base and J by 3 bases; unmatched bases: 11. Germline V gives CDR1 MGHRA, CDR2 YSYEKL. CDR3: CASSQARDRGAPDTEAFF. As DNA, the CDR3 is TGCGCCAGCAGCCAAGCCCGGGACAGGGGTGCCCCGGACACTGAAGCTTTCTTT.

This clonotype came up once. The J gene is TRBJ1-1, the V gene TRBV7-2, with D possibly being TRBD1 (5 bases). Trimming shortened V by 1 base and J by 4 bases, and 16 bases separated the two germline ends. CDR1 SGHTA and CDR2 FQGNSA come from the germline V gene. This CDR3 has 16 residues. The DNA for the CDR3 is TGTGCCAGCAGCTTAGTGAGGGGCTCGGGACTCACTGAAGCTTTCTTT. It specifies CASSLVRGSGLTEAFF. Complete variable domain (other parts from reference TRBV7-2 and TRBJ1-1): GAGVSQSPSNKVTEKGKDVELRCDPISGHTALYWYRQSLGQGLEFLIYFQGNSAPDKSGLPSDRFSAERTGGSVSTLTIQRTQQEDSAVYLCASSLVRGSGLTEAFFGQGTRLTVV.

This clonotype was observed once. This chain connects TRBV2 to TRBJ2-7; TRBD2 agrees at 7 bases. The CDR3 extends over 14 amino acids. Germline V CDR1 and CDR2: SNHLY, FYNNEI. Germline trimming cut 0 bases from V and 7 bases from J; bases unmatched to any gene: 6. CDR3 sequence (DNA): TGTGCCAGCAGTGAAGCGGGGGGGTTCAGTGAGCAGTACTTC. The encoded protein is CASSEAGGFSEQYF.

The chain carries TRBV29-1 and TRBJ1-5, with a weak D call TRBD1 (6 bases). Trimming left V 3 bases short and J 2 bases short, with 11 bases between. CDR1 SQVTM and CDR2 ANQGSEA come from the germline V gene. The CDR3 is 14 residues long. DNA of the CDR3: TGCAGCGTTGAGGAGGGGGGGGGCAATCAGCCCCAGCATTTT. It encodes CSVEEGGGNQPQHF.

V is TRBV6-2 or TRBV6-3 and J is TRBJ1-1; the D is unclear. Germline V gene data show CDR1 as MNHEY and CDR2 as SVGEGT. With 6 bases removed from V and 7 bases from J, the gap between germline ends came to 12 bases. The CDR3 has 12 residues. CDR3 DNA sequence: TGTGCCAGCAGCCCAGGCAGGAGTGAAGCTTTCTTT. Protein: CASSPGRSEAFF.

This chain links TRBV27 with TRBJ2-2, with D perhaps matching TRBD1 (6 bases). Germline V CDR1 and CDR2: MNHEY, SMNVEV (reference sequence). Between the trimmed V and J ends, which lost 6 bases and 6 bases, there was a span of 14 bases. The CDR3 covers 14 residues. In nucleotides, the CDR3 is TGTGCCAGCAGCCACAGGGTAGGGTCCGGGGAGCTGTTTTTT. Its protein is CASSHRVGSGELFF.

The chain has TRBV24-1 and TRBJ1-1; D might be TRBD1 (5 bases). CDR1 is KGHDR and CDR2 is SFDVKD in the germline V gene. This CDR3 has 12 residues. The CDR3 reads CVVGGTGTEAFF. The CDR3 DNA reads TGTGTGGTGGGGGGGACGGGCACTGAAGCTTTCTTT.